The clone carrying this TCR beta chain occurred once. The V and J ends lost 0 bases and 7 bases, in that order; junction bases with no gene match: 8. The V gene's germline CDR1 is SGDLS and CDR2 YYNGEE. There are 16 residues in the CDR3. The data are from a study of blood T cell repertoires in COVID-19. As for the study in general: Acute and convalescent COVID-19 specimens originated in the United States, Italy and Spain. PBMCs, B-cell-depleted T cells, or T cells were the source of the cDNA or gDNA that made up the material.

Per the authors' pipeline: Scientists estimated how many nucleated cells there were by amplifying reference gene primers. TCRdb's table, derived via immunoSEQ multiplex PCR, lists solely in-frame clones and lacks some. V, J and clone size derive from that table, while D and trimming were established from the DNA sequence. The sample yields around 200,000 clones, roughly 89% seen once. J is TRBJ2-1 and V is TRBV9, with TRBD1 matching over 9 bases. The specimen sequenced was peripheral blood. The sequence was collected from a man aged 55 to 70 who had recovered from COVID-19. CDR3 coding DNA: TGTGCCAGCAGCGTAGAAGTGGGGACAGGGAAAAATGAGCAGTTCTTC. This sequence encodes CASSVEVGTGKNEQFF.